A selection of T cell receptor beta chains follows, all from one sample in a study of shared clonotypes between healthy human individuals. The table came from immunoSEQ multiplex PCR; TCRdb's copy has only in-frame clones and leaves some out. Of some 2,100,000 clones in the sample, roughly 95% are singletons; the top ten hold over 0.1%. The material sequenced was naive CD4+ T cells sorted from blood. These receptor sequences come from a man between 18 and 35 years old in good health. The CDR3 runs from the conserved cysteine through the conserved F or W. The order of the fields is J gene, CDR3 length, D gene, clone size, V gene, CDR3 protein, CDR3 DNA. The D gene is left open where the match is weak. Size is stated for part of the rows, as once, few or many counts, or as a class when the clone is expanded.

>TRBJ2-3|16|TRBD2|.|TRBV2
CASSPAGVRRTDTQYF
TGTGCCAGCAGTCCGGCGGGAGTACGGCGAACAGATACGCAGTATTTT
>TRBJ2-7|14|.|.|TRBV18
CASSPPSGSYEQYF
TGTGCCAGCTCACCACCTAGCGGCTCCTACGAGCAGTACTTC
>TRBJ1-5|12|.|.|TRBV7-9
CASSLAGQPQHF
TGTGCCAGCAGCTTAGCGGGTCAGCCCCAGCATTTT
>TRBJ2-7|13|.|.|TRBV6-1
CASSEPGPYEQYF
TGTGCCAGCAGTGAGCCAGGGCCCTACGAGCAGTACTTC
>TRBJ2-7|15|.|once|TRBV5-1
CASFDSPQSSYEQYF
TGCGCCAGCTTTGACAGTCCCCAAAGCTCCTACGAGCAGTACTTC
>TRBJ1-2|12|.|.|TRBV2
CASRELRNGYTF
TGTGCCAGCAGAGAGCTGAGGAATGGCTACACCTTC
>TRBJ1-3|14|.|.|TRBV7-9
CASSQTVSGNTIYF
TGTGCCAGCAGCCAAACGGTCTCTGGAAACACCATATATTTT
>TRBJ2-4|15|.|.|TRBV28
CASSFVPLAKNIQYF
TGTGCCAGCAGTTTCGTACCTTTAGCCAAAAACATTCAGTACTTC
>TRBJ1-4|14|TRBD1|.|TRBV7-9
CASSPGTGYEKLFF
TGTGCCAGCAGCCCGGGGACAGGGTATGAAAAACTGTTTTTT
>TRBJ1-6|17|.|.|TRBV13
CASSLGQGASRNSPLHF
TGTGCCAGCAGCTTAGGACAGGGAGCCTCTAGGAATTCACCCCTCCACTTT
>TRBJ2-1|15|TRBD2|.|TRBV7-7
CASSVLAGGRNEQFF
TGTGCTAGCAGCGTACTAGCGGGAGGACGTAATGAGCAGTTCTTC
>TRBJ1-2|14|.|.|TRBV28
CASSFPAPEGSYTF
TGTGCCAGCAGTTTCCCAGCCCCGGAGGGTAGCTACACCTTC
>TRBJ2-7|14|TRBD1|.|TRBV12-5
CASGLDGTGQEQYF
TGTGCTAGTGGTTTGGACGGGACAGGGCAAGAGCAGTACTTC
>TRBJ1-2|15|TRBD1|.|TRBV10-3
CAIGTGATANYGYTF
TGTGCCATCGGGACAGGAGCCACAGCTAACTATGGCTACACCTTC
>TRBJ2-1|15|TRBD2|once|TRBV6-6
CASSYLRGSYNEQFF
TGTGCCAGCAGTTACCTGCGGGGGTCCTACAATGAGCAGTTCTTC